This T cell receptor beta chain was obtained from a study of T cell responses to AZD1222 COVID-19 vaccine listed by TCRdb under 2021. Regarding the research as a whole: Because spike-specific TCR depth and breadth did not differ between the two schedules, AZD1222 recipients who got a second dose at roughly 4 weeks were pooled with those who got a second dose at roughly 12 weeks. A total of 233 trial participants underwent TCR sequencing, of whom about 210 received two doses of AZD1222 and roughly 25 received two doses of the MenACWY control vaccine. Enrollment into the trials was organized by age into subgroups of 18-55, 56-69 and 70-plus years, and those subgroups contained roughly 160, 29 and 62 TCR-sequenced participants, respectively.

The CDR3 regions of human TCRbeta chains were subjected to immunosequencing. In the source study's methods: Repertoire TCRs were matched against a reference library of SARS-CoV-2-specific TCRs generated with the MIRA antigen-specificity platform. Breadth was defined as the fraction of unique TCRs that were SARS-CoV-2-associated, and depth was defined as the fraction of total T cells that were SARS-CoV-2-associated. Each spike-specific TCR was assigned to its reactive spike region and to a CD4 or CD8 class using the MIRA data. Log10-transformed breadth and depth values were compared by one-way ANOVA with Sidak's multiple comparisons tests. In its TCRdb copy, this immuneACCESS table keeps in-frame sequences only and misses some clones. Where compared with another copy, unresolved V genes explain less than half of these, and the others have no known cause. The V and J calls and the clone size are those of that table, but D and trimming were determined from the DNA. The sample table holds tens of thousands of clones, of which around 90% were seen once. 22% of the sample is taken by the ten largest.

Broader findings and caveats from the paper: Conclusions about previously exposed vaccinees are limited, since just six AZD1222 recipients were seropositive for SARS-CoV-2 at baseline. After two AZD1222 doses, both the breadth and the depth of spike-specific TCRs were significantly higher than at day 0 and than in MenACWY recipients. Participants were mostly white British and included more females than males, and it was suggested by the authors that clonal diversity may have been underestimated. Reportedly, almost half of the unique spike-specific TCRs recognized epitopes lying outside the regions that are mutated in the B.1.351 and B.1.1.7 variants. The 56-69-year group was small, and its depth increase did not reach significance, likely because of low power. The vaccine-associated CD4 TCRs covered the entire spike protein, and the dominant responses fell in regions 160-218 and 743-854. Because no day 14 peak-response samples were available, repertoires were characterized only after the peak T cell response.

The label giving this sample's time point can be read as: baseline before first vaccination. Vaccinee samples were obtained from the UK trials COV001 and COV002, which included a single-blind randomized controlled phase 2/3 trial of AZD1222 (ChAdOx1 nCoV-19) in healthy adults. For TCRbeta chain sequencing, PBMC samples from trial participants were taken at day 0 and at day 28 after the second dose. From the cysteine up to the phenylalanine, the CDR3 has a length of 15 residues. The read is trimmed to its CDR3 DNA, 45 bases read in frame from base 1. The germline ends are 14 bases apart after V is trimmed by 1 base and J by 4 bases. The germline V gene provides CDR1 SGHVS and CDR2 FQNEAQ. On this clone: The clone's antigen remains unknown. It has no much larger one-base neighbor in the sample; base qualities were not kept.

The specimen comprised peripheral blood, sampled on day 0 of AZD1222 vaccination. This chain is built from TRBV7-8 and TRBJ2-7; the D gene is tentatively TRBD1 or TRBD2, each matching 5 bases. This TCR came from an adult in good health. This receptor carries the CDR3 CASSLERGLGYEQYF. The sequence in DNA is TGTGCCAGCAGCTTAGAGAGGGGTTTAGGGTACGAGCAGTACTTC.